Listed here are 8 T cell receptor beta chains from one sample, sequenced in a study of CD8+CD57+ T cells in acquired aplastic anemia. Genomic DNA served as template for TCR beta VDJ and CDR3 profiling. A single record per CDR3 protein comes from TCRdb applying MiXCR to the reads. The sample yields about 190,000 distinct CDR3 sequences, less than 65% seen once. Sequencing input: sorted CD4+, CD8+, or CD8+CD57+ T cells (not recorded which) from PBMCs. Receptors were obtained from a human donor in good health, serving as a control.

As for this clonotype: Sequence at one end of the junction differs from germline and may be a read error. This chain joins TRBV20-1 and TRBJ2-1, with TRBD1 matching 7 bases. Germline CDR1 reads DFQATT; CDR2 reads SNEGSKA (reference sequence). The CDR3 length is 15 residues. CDR3 sequence: CSAGDLRQGSHEQFF. The CDR3 DNA is TGCAGTGCTGGAGATCTGCGACAGGGAAGCCATGAGCAGTTCTTC.

J is TRBJ1-6 and V is TRBV5-4; possibly TRBD1 for D (6 bases). V lost 3 bases and J lost 7, with 17 bases in between. CDR3 size: 16 residues. The V gene's germline CDR1 is SGHNT and CDR2 YYREEE (reference sequence). CDR3: CASSSGVDSQNSPLHF. CDR3 sequence (DNA): TGTGCCAGCAGCTCCGGCGTGGACAGCCAGAATTCACCCCTCCACTTT.

The chain employs TRBV29-1 and TRBJ1-2, with TRBD1 as a possible D gene (5 bases). The V and J ends lost 3 bases and 5 bases respectively, with 10 bases between them. The CDR3 is made up of 12 amino acids. Germline values: CDR1 SQVTM, CDR2 ANQGSEA. CDR3 in DNA: TGCAGCGTTGACCGGCAGGGATATGGCTACACCTTC. Its protein product is CSVDRQGYGYTF.

The CDR3 DNA reads as TGTGCCATCAGCCATGGTAGCGGGGGGGTCAATGAGCAGTTCTTC. Protein product: CAISHGSGGVNEQFF. This sequence joins TRBV10-3 and TRBJ2-1; 11 positions agree with TRBD2. There are 15 residues in the CDR3. V was clipped by 6 bases and J by 6 bases; unmatched bases: 7. Germline V gives CDR1 ENHRY, CDR2 SYGVKD.

This clonotype was observed a handful of times. This rearrangement joins TRBV20-1 to TRBJ1-1; tentative D call: TRBD1 (5 bases). CDR1 DFQATT and CDR2 SNEGSKA come from the germline V gene (reference sequence). With 3 bases removed from V and 3 bases from J, the gap between germline ends came to 11 bases. The CDR3 is 13 residues long. CDR3 nucleotide sequence: TGCAGTGCTAGTCGCGGGGCTGACACTGAAGCTTTCTTT. Translation: CSASRGADTEAFF.

The gene calls are TRBV20-1 and TRBJ1-2; maybe TRBD1 (5 bases). The CDR3 loop spans 12 amino acids. V was clipped by 7 bases and J by 1 base, with 10 bases between them. CDR1 is DFQATT, CDR2 SNEGSKA, per germline (reference sequence). CDR3 DNA sequence: TGCAGTGTGGGCGGGGGTAACTATGGCTACACCTTC. Amino acids: CSVGGGNYGYTF.

The chain recombines TRBV29-1 with TRBJ2-1, with TRBD2 identical over 9 bases. Germline CDR1 is SQVTM and CDR2 is ANQGSEA. CDR3 length equals 18 residues. Trimming removed 3 bases from V and 4 bases from J; junction bases left unmatched: 16. CDR3 DNA sequence: TGCAGCGTTGAGAGGCGGGGGGGCCCCCCCGACATGTACAATGAGCAGTTCTTC. Residues: CSVERRGGPPDMYNEQFF.

This clonotype was seen a few times. The chain recombines TRBV25-1 with TRBJ2-1; 7 bases are shared with TRBD1. The CDR3 has 13 residues. Germline-derived CDR1 and CDR2 are MGHDK and SYGVNS. V lost 7 bases, J lost 6 bases, and 6 bases stayed unmatched. This CDR3 reads CASIPSGGNEQFF. CDR3 bases: TGTGCCAGCATCCCGTCAGGGGGCAATGAGCAGTTCTTC.